The 10 T cell receptor beta chains listed next were all sequenced from one sample in a study of blood T cell repertoires in COVID-19. The repertoire was sequenced with immunoSEQ multiplex PCR; TCRdb's copy has only in-frame clones and lacks some. The data hold around 300,000 clones, with around 85% observed a single time. The sample consisted of peripheral blood. The source of these receptors is a human donor in a cohort sampled during active COVID-19.

This clone was seen just once. The rearrangement uses TRBV7-2 and TRBJ2-5, with TRBD2 identical over 8 bases. The V gene end was trimmed by 2 bases and the J gene end by 5 bases; junction bases not matched to a gene: 7. CDR1 and CDR2 (germline): SGHTA, FQGNSA. The CDR3 is 15 residues long. The CDR3 DNA reads TGTGCCAGCAGCTTAAGGAGCGGGGGTTGGGAGACCCAGTACTTC. It translates to CASSLRSGGWETQYF.

This clone has a handful of counts. This chain connects TRBV3-1 (or the pseudogene TRBV3-2) to TRBJ1-5; D not resolved. Germline V gene lookup returns CDR1 LGHDT and CDR2 YNNKEL (reference sequence). The CDR3 covers 15 residues. The germline V and J ends were trimmed by 3 bases and 0 bases, with 9 bases remaining between them. The CDR3 spells CASSQSGYSNQPQHF. DNA for the CDR3: TGTGCCAGCAGCCAGTCCGGGTATAGCAATCAGCCCCAGCATTTT.

The chain links TRBV9 to TRBJ1-5, with TRBD1 identical over 7 bases. The CDR3 has 13 amino acids. Germline lookup yields CDR1 SGDLS and CDR2 YYNGEE. V shed 5 bases, J shed 7 bases, and the junction held 6 bases outside the gene matches. The CDR3 nucleotides are TGTGCCAGCAGTCCGGGACAGCAACAGCCCCAGCATTTT. Translation gives CASSPGQQQPQHF.

CDR3 protein: CSAGTGNGYTF. The CDR3, as DNA: TGCAGCGCTGGGACAGGGAATGGCTACACCTTC. The chain combines TRBV29-1 with TRBJ1-2; TRBD1 agrees at 9 bases. Unmatched junction bases numbered 3, after V lost 7 bases and J lost 6 bases. The CDR3 contains 11 residues. CDR1 is SQVTM, CDR2 ANQGSEA, per germline.

The rearrangement joins TRBV4-1 to TRBJ2-6, with TRBD1 identical over 8 bases. Per the germline V gene, CDR1 is MGHRA and CDR2 is YSYEKL. Trimming at V came to 0 bases and at J to 5 bases, leaving 6 bases not matched to a gene. This CDR3 is built from 17 residues. This CDR3 is CASSQDRRTGRANVLTF. CDR3 coding DNA: TGCGCCAGCAGCCAAGATCGGCGGACAGGGCGGGCCAACGTCCTGACTTTC.

The V gene is TRBV6-1, the J gene TRBJ1-5, with unresolved D. The CDR3 consists of 16 residues. Germline loops: CDR1 MNHNS, CDR2 SASEGT. Trimming took 1 base from V and 3 from J, leaving 13 bases between them. The CDR3 coding sequence is TGTGCCAGCAGTGAAGTCCAGGTATTCGCCAATCAGCCCCAGCATTTT. It encodes CASSEVQVFANQPQHF.

The chain recombines TRBV10-2 with TRBJ1-4; possibly TRBD1 for D (5 bases). CDR1 is WSHSY, CDR2 SAAADI, per germline. This CDR3 contains 11 residues. Trimming took off 5 bases at V and 8 bases at J, with 6 bases between the two ends. The CDR3: CASSSGEKLFF. The CDR3 DNA follows: TGCGCCAGCAGTTCAGGGGAAAAACTGTTTTTT.

This clone was counted once. CDR3 sequence (DNA): TGTGTCAGAAGCCCAGGGTCAAACAAGTTCTTC. Amino acids: CVRSPGSNKFF. This rearrangement joins TRBV7-5 to TRBJ2-1; the table names TRBD1, a call not compared with the DNA. TRBV7-5 constitutes a pseudogene. The CDR3 sequence is 11 residues long.

This chain connects TRBV30 to TRBJ2-7, with 7 bases matching TRBD2. The V gene end was trimmed by 0 bases and the J gene end by 4 bases; junction bases not matched to a gene: 6. CDR1 and CDR2 (germline): GTSNPN, SVGIG (reference sequence). The CDR3 runs 14 residues. The CDR3 sequence: CAWSVGAGMYEQYF. CDR3 bases: TGTGCCTGGAGTGTGGGAGCGGGGATGTACGAGCAGTACTTC.

J is TRBJ1-2 and V is TRBV19; 9 bases fit TRBD1. Losses at the gene ends were 0 bases for V and 4 bases for J; bases not matched to a gene: 12. This CDR3 has 18 amino acids. Germline V CDR1 and CDR2: LNHDA, SQIVND (reference sequence). In DNA form, the CDR3 reads TGTGCCAGTAGTATAGAAGTTGACCCTCCGACAGGGGGCTATGGCTACACCTTC. This translates into CASSIEVDPPTGGYGYTF.